This T cell receptor (beta chain) emerged from a study of CD8 T cells in ankylosing spondylitis. Study-wide results and caveats: Before this, some motif variants had been reported in reactive arthritis synovial fluid and blood. According to the report, clones linked to the disease were significantly enriched in matched synovial fluid samples taken from ankylosing spondylitis patients. Eight or nine highly homologous variants made up a TCR beta motif that seemed to typify ankylosing spondylitis blood.

It was by quantitative 5'-RACE with molecular barcodes that TCR beta libraries were made. TCRdb used MiXCR to reprocess the 5' RACE reads, holding one entry per CDR3 protein. The data show 450,000 to 550,000 distinct CDR3 sequences, over 4% seen once. After removal of 3 bases from V and 5 bases from J, the junction contained 6 bases not matched to a gene. The CDR3 totals 15 residues. Germline assignment: CDR1 DFQATT and CDR2 SNEGSKA (reference sequence). Comments on this clonotype: Its antigen is as yet unknown.

The chain carries TRBV20-1 and TRBJ2-1, with TRBD2 matching 11 bases. Sequenced input: blood, either unsorted or a sorted T cell fraction (not recorded which). The clonotype originates from a male donor with ankylosing spondylitis. The CDR3 sequence: CSASPGTSGNNEQFF. DNA for the CDR3: TGCAGTGCTAGCCCCGGGACTAGCGGCAACAATGAGCAGTTCTTC.